One T cell receptor (beta chain) is described in this entry. Ten or more counts support this clonotype. No cognate antigen has been identified for it. No base qualities exist here, and no much larger clone lies one base off it. The CDR3 runs 13 residues from the cysteine to the phenylalanine. The CDR3 DNA has 39 bases and is translated from base 1. The germline V gene specifies MDHEN as CDR1 and SYDVKM as CDR2. V loses 4 bases of germline sequence and J loses 6 bases, and the interval between the two ends is 12 bases. Total RNA and DNA were co-extracted without cell sorting from approximately 20-30 mg of bulk tissue using the AllPrep DNA/RNA mini kit. Between late 2015 and March 2016, roughly 5 patients in China with histopathologically diagnosed primary liver carcinoma had their tumors surgically resected. At the time of sampling, the patients were treatment-naive and had chronic HBV infection. Pieces of fresh tumor and adjacent tissue were cut in half, with one half kept in RNAlater at -80 degrees C and the other half sent for histology.

The data are from a study of tumor-infiltrating lymphocytes in primary liver carcinoma (dated by TCRdb to 2016 to 2017). About the full investigation: The five patients, three men and two women aged 30 to 69 years, had hepatocellular carcinoma (four) or combined HCC and intrahepatic cholangiocarcinoma (one). A total of 35 specimens from 5 patients underwent TCRbeta repertoire sequencing, comprising some 25 tumor regions, 5 adjacent noncancerous liver tissues and 5 peripheral blood samples. The study combined TCRbeta repertoire sequencing, expression microarrays and whole-exome sequencing across five regions of each liver tumor, with adjacent normal tissue and blood. High reproducibility was observed for the technical replicate repertoires, with mean shared-clone rates approximately 0.92 and correlation coefficients above 0.95. Tumors of the five patients were stage T1-T3 N0M0 with maximum diameters of roughly 4.2 to 11 cm. Roughly 3.65 to 8 million productive TCRbeta reads were obtained per sample, and no significant difference in read depth was found between tissue types.

The full study reports these points: Since the samples were bulk and unsorted, there was no way to compare CD4+ and CD8+ T cell repertoires. The study included only four or five patients, and the authors note findings should be validated in a larger study. The top 250 clones accounted for a significantly greater share of the repertoire in tumors than in blood (p = 0.039). Only the TCR beta chain was sequenced, which likely underestimates true repertoire diversity because unpaired alpha chains were not captured. Repertoire overlap was found to be higher between tumor regions (mean about 36%) than between tumor-adjacent (around 17%) or tumor-blood (about 15%) pairs, consistent with antigen-driven expansion.

Using a constant-region primer and ProtoScript II reverse transcriptase, TCRbeta-specific cDNA was reverse-transcribed from about 0.45 ug total RNA. TCRbeta libraries were built with three nested multiplex PCR rounds, a slightly modified ARM-PCR procedure. Each of the first two PCR rounds ran for approximately 11 cycles using multiplex TRBV1-TRBV30 forward primers together with a Cbeta reverse primer. Sample barcodes and Illumina adapters were added in a final 25-cycle PCR with Deep VentR polymerase. Amplicons of 200-500 bp were gel-purified with a QIAquick gel extraction kit before sequencing. TCRbeta amplicons were sequenced on an Illumina HiSeq 2500 with 250-bp paired-end reads. The paper's processing steps were these. To recover full CDR3 sequences, reads were quality-trimmed using Trimmomatic v0.33 and paired reads were then merged using FLASH v1.2.11. V, D and J germline segments were assigned to the rearranged TCRbeta sequences by MiGEC v1.2.1b. Clonotype statistics and Shannon-Wiener diversity indices were calculated with VDJtools v1.0.0. Except for diversity analysis, only each sample's 250 most abundant clonotypes were used in subsequent analyses to reduce sampling bias. Using fastp trimming at Q25 and MiXCR clonotype assembly, TCRdb reanalyzed the public sequencing data and kept in-frame beta chains. Under each unique CDR3 protein, matching rows form one entry showing the most common genes and DNA. The authors' filters were not applied to this entry. The sample profile shows fewer than 80,000 distinct CDR3 sequences; roughly 69% of them were found once. The ten largest clonotypes hold about 25% of the sample.

Sequenced input: tumor-adjacent normal liver tissue. This sequence originates from a man aged 35 to 55 with primary liver carcinoma and hepatitis B virus infection. The chain couples TRBV28 to TRBJ1-1, with the D gene not clear enough to name. The DNA sequence follows: TGTGCCAGCAGTTCGCAGGTTCCCCCTGAAGCTTTCTTT. This is translated as CASSSQVPPEAFF.